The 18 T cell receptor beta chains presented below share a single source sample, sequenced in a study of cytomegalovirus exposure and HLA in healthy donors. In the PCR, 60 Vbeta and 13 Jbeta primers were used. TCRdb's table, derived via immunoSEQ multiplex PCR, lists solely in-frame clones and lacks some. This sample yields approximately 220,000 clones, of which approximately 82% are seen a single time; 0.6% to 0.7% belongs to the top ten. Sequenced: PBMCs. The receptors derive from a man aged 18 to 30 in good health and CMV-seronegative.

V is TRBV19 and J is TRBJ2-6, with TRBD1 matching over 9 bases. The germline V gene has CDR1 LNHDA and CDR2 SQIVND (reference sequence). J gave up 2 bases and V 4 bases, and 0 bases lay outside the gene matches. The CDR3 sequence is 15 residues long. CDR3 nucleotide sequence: TGTGCCAGTAGTAGGACAGGGGCTGGGGCCAACGTCCTGACTTTC. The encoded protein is CASSRTGAGANVLTF.

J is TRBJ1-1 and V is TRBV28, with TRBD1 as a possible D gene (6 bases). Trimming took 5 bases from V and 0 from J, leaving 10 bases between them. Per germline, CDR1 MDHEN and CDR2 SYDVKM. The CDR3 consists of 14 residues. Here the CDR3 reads CASSPYRVNTEAFF. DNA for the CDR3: TGTGCCAGCAGTCCTTACAGGGTGAACACTGAAGCTTTCTTT.

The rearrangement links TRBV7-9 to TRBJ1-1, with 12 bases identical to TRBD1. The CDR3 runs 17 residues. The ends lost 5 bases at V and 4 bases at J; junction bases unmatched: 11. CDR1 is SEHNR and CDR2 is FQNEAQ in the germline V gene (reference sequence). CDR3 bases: TGTGCCAGCAGCCCGGGACAGGGGGCCGGTGACGCCACTGAAGCTTTCTTT. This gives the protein CASSPGQGAGDATEAFF.

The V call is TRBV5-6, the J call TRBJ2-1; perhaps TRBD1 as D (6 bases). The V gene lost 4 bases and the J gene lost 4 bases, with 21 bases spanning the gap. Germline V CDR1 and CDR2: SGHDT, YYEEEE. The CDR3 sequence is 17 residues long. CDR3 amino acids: CASSPNRDRSLYNEQFF. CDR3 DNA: TGTGCCAGCAGCCCAAACAGAGACAGGAGCCTTTACAATGAGCAGTTCTTC.

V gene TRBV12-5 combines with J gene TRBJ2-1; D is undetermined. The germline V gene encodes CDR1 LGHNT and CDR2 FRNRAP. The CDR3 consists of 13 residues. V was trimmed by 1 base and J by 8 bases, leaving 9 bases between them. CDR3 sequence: CASGLAGSDEQFF. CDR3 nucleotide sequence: TGTGCTAGTGGTTTGGCCGGAAGCGATGAGCAGTTCTTC.

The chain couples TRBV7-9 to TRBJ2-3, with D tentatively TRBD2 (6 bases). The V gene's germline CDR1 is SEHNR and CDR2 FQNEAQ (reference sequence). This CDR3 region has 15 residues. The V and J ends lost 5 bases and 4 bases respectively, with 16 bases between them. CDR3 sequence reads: CASSPRGLEPDTQYF. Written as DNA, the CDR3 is TGTGCCAGCAGCCCTCGGGGACTGGAACCAGATACGCAGTATTTT.

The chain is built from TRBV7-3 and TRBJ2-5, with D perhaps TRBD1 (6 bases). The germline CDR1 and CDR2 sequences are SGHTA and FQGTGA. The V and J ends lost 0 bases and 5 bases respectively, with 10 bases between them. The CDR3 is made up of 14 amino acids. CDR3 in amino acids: CASSLTGGVETQYF. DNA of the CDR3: TGTGCCAGCAGCTTAACAGGGGGAGTGGAGACCCAGTACTTC. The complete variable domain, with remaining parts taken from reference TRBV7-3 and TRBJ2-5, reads GAGVSQTPSNKVTEKGKYVELRCDPISGHTALYWYRQSLGQGPEFLIYFQGTGAADDSGLPNDRFFAVRPEGSVSTLKIQRTERGDSAVYLCASSLTGGVETQYFGPGTRLLVL.

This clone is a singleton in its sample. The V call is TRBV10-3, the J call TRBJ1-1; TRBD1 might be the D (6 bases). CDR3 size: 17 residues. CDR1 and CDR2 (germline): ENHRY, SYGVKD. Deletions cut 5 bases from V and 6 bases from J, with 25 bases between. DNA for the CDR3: TGTGCCATCAGTAGCGGCCCAGGTGGGGGCGAAGTCGCTGAAGCTTTCTTT. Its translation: CAISSGPGGGEVAEAFF.

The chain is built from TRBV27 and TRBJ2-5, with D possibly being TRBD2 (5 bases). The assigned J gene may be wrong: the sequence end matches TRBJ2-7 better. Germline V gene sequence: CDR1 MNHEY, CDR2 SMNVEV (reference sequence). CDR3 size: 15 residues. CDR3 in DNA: TGTGCCAGCAGTTTATTTGCGGGTAGCGCCTACGAGCAGTACTTC. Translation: CASSLFAGSAYEQYF.

The CDR3: CASSPRLLTKNIQYF. The CDR3 nucleotides are TGTGCCAGCAGCCCCAGGCTGTTGACCAAAAACATTCAGTACTTC. The chain employs TRBV5-6 and TRBJ2-4, with no clear D. In germline, CDR1 is SGHDT, CDR2 YYEEEE. Trimming shortened V by 4 bases and J by 2 bases, and 13 bases separated the two germline ends. The CDR3 is 15 amino acids.

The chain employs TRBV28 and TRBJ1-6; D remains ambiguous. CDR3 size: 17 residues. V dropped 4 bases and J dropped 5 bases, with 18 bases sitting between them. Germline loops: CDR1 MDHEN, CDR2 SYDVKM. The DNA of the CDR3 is TGTGCCAGCAGTTCCACGGGCTCCGGAGGGCATAATTCACCCCTCCACTTT. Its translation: CASSSTGSGGHNSPLHF.

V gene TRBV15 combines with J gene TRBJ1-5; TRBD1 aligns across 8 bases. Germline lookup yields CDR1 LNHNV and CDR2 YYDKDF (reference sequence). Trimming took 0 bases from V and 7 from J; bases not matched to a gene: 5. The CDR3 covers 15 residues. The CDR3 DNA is TGTGCCACCAGCAGAGATTTGGACAGGGTCCAGCCCCAGCATTTT. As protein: CATSRDLDRVQPQHF.

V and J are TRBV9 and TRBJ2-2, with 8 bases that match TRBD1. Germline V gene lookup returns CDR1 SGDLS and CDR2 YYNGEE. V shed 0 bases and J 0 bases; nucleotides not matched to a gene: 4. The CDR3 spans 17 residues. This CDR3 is CASSVADRGANTGELFF. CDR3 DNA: TGTGCCAGCAGCGTAGCTGACAGGGGAGCGAACACCGGGGAGCTGTTTTTT.

In nucleotides, the CDR3 is TGTGCCAGCTCTCGGACAAGTACCTACGAGCAGTACTTC. It yields the protein CASSRTSTYEQYF. The chain uses TRBV9 and TRBJ2-7, with D tentatively TRBD1 (5 bases). Germline CDR1 reads SGDLS; CDR2 reads YYNGEE. CDR3 length: 13 residues. Between the trimmed V and J ends, which lost 7 bases and 2 bases, there was a span of 13 bases.

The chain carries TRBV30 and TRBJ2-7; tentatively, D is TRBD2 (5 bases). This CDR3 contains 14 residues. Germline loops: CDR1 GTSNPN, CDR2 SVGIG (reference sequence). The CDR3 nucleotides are TGTGGACTGGGTCCCCCCGGGAATCTCGACGAGCAGTACTTC. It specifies CGLGPPGNLDEQYF.

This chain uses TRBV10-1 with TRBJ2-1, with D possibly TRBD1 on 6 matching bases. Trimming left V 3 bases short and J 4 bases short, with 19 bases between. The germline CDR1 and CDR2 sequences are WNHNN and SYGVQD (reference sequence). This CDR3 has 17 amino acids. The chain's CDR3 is CASSELQGLTLYNEQFF. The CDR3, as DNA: TGCGCCAGCAGTGAATTACAGGGCCTGACTCTTTACAATGAGCAGTTCTTC.

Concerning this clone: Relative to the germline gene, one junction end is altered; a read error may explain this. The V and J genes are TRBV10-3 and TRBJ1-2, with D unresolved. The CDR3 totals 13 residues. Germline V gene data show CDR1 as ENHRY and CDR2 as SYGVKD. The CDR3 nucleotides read TGTGCCATCGGTGAGTGGGGAGACCGTGGCTACACCTTC. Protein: CAIGEWGDRGYTF.

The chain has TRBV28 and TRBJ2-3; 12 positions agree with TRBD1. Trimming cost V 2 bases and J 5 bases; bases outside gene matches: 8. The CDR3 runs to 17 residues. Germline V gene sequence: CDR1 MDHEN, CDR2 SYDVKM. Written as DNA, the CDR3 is TGTGCCAGCAGTTTAAACTGGGGACAGGGGGCGATAGATACGCAGTATTTT. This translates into CASSLNWGQGAIDTQYF.